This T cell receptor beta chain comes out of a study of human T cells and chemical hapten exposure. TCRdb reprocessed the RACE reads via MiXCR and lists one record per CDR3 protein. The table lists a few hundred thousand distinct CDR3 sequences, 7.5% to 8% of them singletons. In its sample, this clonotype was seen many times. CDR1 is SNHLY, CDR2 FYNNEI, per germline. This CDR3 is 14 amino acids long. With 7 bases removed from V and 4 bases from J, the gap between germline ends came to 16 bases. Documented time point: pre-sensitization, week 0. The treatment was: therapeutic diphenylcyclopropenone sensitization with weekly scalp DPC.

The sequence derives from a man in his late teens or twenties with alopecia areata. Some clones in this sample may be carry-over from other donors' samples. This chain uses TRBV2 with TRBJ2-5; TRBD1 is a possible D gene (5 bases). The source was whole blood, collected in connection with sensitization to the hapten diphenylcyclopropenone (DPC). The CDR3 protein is CASKKSPQGETQYF. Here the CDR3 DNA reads TGTGCCAGCAAGAAATCTCCGCAGGGAGAGACCCAGTACTTC.